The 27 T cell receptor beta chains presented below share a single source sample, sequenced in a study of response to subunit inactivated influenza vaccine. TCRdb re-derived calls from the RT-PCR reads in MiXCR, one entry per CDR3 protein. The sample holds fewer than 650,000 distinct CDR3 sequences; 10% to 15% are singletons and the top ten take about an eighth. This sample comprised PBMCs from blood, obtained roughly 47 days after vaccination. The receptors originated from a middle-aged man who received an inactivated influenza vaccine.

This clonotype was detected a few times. In nucleotides, the CDR3 is TGCAGTGCTCCGACATGGCAATCGGTGAACACTGAAGCTTTCTTT. Amino acid sequence: CSAPTWQSVNTEAFF. The chain couples TRBV20-1 to TRBJ1-1; D remains unclear. V lost 5 bases, J lost 0 bases, and 16 bases lay in between. Looked up from germline, CDR1 is DFQATT and CDR2 is SNEGSKA (reference sequence). This CDR3 is 15 amino acids long.

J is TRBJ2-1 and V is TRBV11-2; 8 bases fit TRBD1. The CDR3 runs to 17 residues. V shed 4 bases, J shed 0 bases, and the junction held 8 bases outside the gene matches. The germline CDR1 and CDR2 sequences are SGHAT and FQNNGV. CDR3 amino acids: CASSSGQGYDSYNEQFF. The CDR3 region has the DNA TGTGCCAGCAGCTCAGGACAGGGCTACGACTCCTACAATGAGCAGTTCTTC. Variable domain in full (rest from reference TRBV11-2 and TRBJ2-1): EAGVAQSPRYKIIEKRQSVAFWCNPISGHATLYWYQQILGQGPKLLIQFQNNGVVDDSQLPKDRFSAERLKGVDSTLKIQPAKLEDSAVYLCASSSGQGYDSYNEQFFGPGTRLTVL.

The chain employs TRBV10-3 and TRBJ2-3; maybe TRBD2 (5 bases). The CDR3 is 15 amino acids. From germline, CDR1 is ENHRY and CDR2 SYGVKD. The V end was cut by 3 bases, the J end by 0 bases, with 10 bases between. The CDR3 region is CAISDVGISTDTQYF. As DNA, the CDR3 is TGTGCCATCAGTGACGTCGGGATTAGCACAGATACGCAGTATTTT.

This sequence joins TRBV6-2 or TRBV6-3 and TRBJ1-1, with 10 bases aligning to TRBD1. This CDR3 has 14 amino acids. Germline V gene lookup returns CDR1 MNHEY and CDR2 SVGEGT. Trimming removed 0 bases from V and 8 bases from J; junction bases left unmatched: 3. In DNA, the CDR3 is TGTGCCAGCAGTTACTCCCCGACAGGGGGCGAAGCTTTCTTT. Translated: CASSYSPTGGEAFF.

In DNA form, the CDR3 reads TGTGCCAGCAGCTTCTCTAGCAGGGCAGGGAAGAGGGGCCAAGAGACCCAGTACTTC. This codes for CASSFSSRAGKRGQETQYF. The V gene is TRBV7-8, the J gene TRBJ2-5; D assignment may be TRBD1 or TRBD2 (5 bases each). CDR1 is SGHVS, CDR2 FQNEAQ, per germline. Trimming shortened V by 3 bases and J by 1 base, and 24 bases separated the two germline ends. This CDR3 region has 19 residues.

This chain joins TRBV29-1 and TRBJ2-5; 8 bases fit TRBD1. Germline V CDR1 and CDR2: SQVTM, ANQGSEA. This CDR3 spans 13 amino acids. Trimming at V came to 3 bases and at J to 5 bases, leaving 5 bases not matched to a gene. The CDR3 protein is CSVERTGRETQYF. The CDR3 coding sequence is TGCAGCGTTGAGAGGACAGGGCGGGAGACCCAGTACTTC.

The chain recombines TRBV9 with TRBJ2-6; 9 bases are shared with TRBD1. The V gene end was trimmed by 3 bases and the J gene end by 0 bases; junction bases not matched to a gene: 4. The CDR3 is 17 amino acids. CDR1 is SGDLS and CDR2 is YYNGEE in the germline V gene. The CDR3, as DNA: TGTGCCAGCAGCGAGACAGGGGGAAACTCTGGGGCCAACGTCCTGACTTTC. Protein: CASSETGGNSGANVLTF.

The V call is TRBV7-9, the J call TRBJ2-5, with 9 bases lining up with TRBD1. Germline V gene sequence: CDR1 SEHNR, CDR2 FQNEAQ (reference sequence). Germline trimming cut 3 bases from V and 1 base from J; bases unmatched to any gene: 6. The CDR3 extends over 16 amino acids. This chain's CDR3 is CASSFTGQGFQETQYF. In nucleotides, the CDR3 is TGTGCCAGCAGCTTTACGGGACAGGGATTCCAAGAGACCCAGTACTTC.

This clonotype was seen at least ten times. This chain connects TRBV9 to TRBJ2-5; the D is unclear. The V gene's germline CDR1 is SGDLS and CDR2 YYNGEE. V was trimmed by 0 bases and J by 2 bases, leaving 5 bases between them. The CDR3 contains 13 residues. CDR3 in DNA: TGTGCCAGCAGCGTAGGGATACAAGAGACCCAGTACTTC. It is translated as CASSVGIQETQYF.

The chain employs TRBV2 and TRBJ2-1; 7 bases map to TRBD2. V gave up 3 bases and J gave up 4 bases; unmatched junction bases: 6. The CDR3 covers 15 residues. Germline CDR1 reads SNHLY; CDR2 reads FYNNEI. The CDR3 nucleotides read TGTGCCAGCAGTGAGATGCCTAGCGGATACAATGAGCAGTTCTTC. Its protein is CASSEMPSGYNEQFF. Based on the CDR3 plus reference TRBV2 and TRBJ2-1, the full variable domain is EPEVTQTPSHQVTQMGQEVILRCVPISNHLYFYWYRQILGQKVEFLVSFYNNEISEKSEIFDDQFSVERPDGSNFTLKIRSTKLEDSAMYFCASSEMPSGYNEQFFGPGTRLTVL.

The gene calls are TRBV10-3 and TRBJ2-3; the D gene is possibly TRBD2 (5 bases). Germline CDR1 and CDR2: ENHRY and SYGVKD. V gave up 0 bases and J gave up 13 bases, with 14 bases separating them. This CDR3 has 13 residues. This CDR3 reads CAISESETGREYF. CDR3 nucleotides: TGTGCCATCAGTGAGTCGGAGACTGGGCGGGAGTATTTT.

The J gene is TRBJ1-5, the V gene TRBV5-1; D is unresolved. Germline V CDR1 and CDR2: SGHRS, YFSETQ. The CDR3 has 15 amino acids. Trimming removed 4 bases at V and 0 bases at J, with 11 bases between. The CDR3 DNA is TGCGCCAGCAGCGTCGGGAGCGATAGCAATCAGCCCCAGCATTTT. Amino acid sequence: CASSVGSDSNQPQHF.

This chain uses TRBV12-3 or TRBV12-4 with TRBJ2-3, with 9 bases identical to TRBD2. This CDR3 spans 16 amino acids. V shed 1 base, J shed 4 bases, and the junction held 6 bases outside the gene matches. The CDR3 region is CASSLGRGGGADTQYF. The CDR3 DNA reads TGTGCCAGCAGTTTAGGTCGCGGGGGGGGCGCAGATACGCAGTATTTT.

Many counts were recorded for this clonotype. CDR3 amino acids: CASSPWDTSGKNIQYF. CDR3 DNA sequence: TGTGCCAGCAGTCCGTGGGACACTAGCGGCAAAAACATTCAGTACTTC. The chain recombines TRBV12-3 or TRBV12-4 with TRBJ2-4; TRBD2 matches at 8 bases. CDR3 size: 16 residues. Trimming cost V 5 bases and J 3 bases; bases outside gene matches: 9.

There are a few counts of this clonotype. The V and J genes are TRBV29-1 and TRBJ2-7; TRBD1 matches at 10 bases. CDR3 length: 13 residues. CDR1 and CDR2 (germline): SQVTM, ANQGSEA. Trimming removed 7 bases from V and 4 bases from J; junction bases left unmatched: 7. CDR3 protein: CSASRTGGYEQYF. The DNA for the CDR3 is TGCAGCGCCAGTCGGACAGGGGGTTACGAGCAGTACTTC.

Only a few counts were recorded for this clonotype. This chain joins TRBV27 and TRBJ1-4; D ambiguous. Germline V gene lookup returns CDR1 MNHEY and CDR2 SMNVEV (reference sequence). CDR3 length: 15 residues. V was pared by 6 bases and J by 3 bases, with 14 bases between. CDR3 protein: CASSVRPKSNEKLFF. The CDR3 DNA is TGTGCCAGCAGCGTTAGGCCAAAATCTAATGAAAAACTGTTTTTT.

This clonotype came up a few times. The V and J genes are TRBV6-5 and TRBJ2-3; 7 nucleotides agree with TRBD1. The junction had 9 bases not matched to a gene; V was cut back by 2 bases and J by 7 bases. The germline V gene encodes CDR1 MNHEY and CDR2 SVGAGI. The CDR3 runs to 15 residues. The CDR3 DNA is TGTGCCAGCAGTTACCGGGGACAGAGAGGTTATACGCAGTATTTT. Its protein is CASSYRGQRGYTQYF.

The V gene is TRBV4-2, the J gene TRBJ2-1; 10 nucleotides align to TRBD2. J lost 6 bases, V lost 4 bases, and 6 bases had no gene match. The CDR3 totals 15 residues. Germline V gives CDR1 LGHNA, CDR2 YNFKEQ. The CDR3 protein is CASSLSGGAGNEQFF. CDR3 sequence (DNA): TGTGCCAGCAGCCTGAGCGGGGGGGCCGGCAATGAGCAGTTCTTC.

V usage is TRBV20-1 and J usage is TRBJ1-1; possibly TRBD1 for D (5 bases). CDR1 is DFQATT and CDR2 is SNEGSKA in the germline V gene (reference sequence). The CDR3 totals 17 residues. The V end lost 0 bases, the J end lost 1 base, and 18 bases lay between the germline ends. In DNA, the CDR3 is TGCAGTGCTAGAGATCCTTCCCCAGGGAGGGGGAACACTGAAGCTTTCTTT. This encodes CSARDPSPGRGNTEAFF.

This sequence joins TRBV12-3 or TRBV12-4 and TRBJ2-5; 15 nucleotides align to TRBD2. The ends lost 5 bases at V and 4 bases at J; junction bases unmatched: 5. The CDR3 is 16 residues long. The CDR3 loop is CASSDGLAGGRETQYF. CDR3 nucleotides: TGTGCCAGCAGTGACGGACTAGCGGGAGGGCGAGAGACCCAGTACTTC.

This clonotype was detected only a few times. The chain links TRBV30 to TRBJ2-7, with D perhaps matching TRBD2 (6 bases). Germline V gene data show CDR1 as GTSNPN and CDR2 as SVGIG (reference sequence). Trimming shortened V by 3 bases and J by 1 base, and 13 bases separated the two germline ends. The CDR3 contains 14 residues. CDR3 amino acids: CAWSGTLRSYEQYF. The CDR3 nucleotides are TGTGCCTGGAGCGGGACTCTGAGGTCCTACGAGCAGTACTTC. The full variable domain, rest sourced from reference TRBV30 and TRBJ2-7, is SQTIHQWPATLVQPVGSPLSLECTVEGTSNPNLYWYRQAAGRGLQLLFYSVGIGQISSEVPQNLSASRPQDRQFILSSKKLLLSDSGFYLCAWSGTLRSYEQYFGPGTRLTVT.

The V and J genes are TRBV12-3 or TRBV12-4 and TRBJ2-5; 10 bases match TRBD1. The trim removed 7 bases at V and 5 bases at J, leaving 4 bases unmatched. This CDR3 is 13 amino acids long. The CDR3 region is CASKTGGFETQYF. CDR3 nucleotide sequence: TGTGCCAGCAAGACAGGGGGCTTTGAGACCCAGTACTTC.

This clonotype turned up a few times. The CDR3 DNA follows: TGCGCCAGCAGCCAAGAAGGGCAGGGGGTATTCAATGAGCAGTTCTTC. It yields the protein CASSQEGQGVFNEQFF. This chain uses TRBV4-1 with TRBJ2-1, with 7 bases lining up with TRBD1. This CDR3 contains 16 residues. With 0 bases clipped from V and 6 bases from J, the junction kept 8 bases outside the gene matches. Per germline, CDR1 MGHRA and CDR2 YSYEKL.

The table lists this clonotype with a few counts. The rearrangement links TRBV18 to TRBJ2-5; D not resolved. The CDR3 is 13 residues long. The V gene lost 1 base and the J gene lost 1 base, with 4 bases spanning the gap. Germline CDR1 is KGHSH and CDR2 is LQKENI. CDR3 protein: CASSPRRQETQYF. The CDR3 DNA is TGTGCCAGCTCACCACGTCGCCAAGAGACCCAGTACTTC.

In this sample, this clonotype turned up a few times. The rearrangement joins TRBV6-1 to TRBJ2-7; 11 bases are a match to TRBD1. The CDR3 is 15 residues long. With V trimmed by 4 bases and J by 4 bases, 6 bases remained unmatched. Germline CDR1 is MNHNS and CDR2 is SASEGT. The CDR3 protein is CASSAAGTGGYEQYF. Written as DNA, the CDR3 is TGTGCCAGCAGTGCCGCCGGGACAGGGGGGTACGAGCAGTACTTC.

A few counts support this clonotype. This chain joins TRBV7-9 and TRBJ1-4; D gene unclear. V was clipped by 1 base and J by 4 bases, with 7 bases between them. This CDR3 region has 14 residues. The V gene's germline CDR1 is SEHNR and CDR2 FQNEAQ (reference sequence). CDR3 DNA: TGTGCCAGCAGCTTAGAGGCCTATAATGAAAAACTGTTTTTT. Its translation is CASSLEAYNEKLFF.

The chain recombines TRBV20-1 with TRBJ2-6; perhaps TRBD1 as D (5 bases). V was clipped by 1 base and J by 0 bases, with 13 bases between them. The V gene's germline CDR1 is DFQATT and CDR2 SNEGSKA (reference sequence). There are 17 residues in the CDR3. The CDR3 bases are TGCAGTGCTAGAGCAGGGTCTCGTCACTCTGGGGCCAACGTCCTGACTTTC. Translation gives CSARAGSRHSGANVLTF.